This T cell receptor beta chain is from a study of T cell repertoires in cytomegalovirus infection. Study details: Used in the study were CMV epitopes, some recently identified and HLA-C-restricted, others well-studied and HLA-B-restricted. Public TCR beta signatures provided an indication of both CMV infection and a matching HLA type.

Germline V CDR1 and CDR2: MNHNY, SVGAGI (reference sequence). The CDR3 extends over 14 amino acids. V shed 6 bases and J 13 bases; nucleotides not matched to a gene: 15. From the reads, TCRdb called clonotypes with MiXCR, one entry per CDR3 protein. In the table there are approximately 310,000 distinct CDR3 sequences, 20% to 30% of which are singletons. Remarks on this clonotype: Its antigen remains unidentified.

Findings of the study overall: HLA-C-restricted, CMV-specific TCR beta clonotypes were dominant ex vivo. The cumulative frequency of public TCR beta families identified carriers of CMV plus the relevant HLA.

The TCR originated in a human donor in good health (CMV status not recorded). Some clones in this sample may be carry-over from other donors' samples. The gene calls are TRBV6-6 and TRBJ2-1; 7 bases are a match to TRBD2. The sample consisted of cultured PBMCs, taken from culture after CMV antigen stimulation. The DNA of the CDR3 is TGTGCCAGCAGGTCGTCGAGACTAGCAAACGGACAGTTCTTC. Its protein is CASRSSRLANGQFF.